The 22 T cell receptor beta chains in this list originate from one sample, sequenced in a study of blood T cell repertoires in COVID-19. Data came from immunoSEQ multiplex PCR; TCRdb stores just in-frame clones and leaves some out. The top ten hold 2.3% of the sample, which has 140,000 to 150,000 clones, about 90% seen once. Sequenced material: peripheral blood. The source of these receptors is a human donor in a cohort sampled during active COVID-19.

The rearrangement uses TRBV15 and TRBJ1-5, with D unresolved. V lost 5 bases and J lost 0, with 11 bases in between. CDR3 length: 15 residues. CDR1 LNHNV and CDR2 YYDKDF come from the germline V gene (reference sequence). CDR3 bases: TGTGCCACCAGCCGACAACCACGTAGCAATCAGCCCCAGCATTTT. It encodes CATSRQPRSNQPQHF.

CDR3 nucleotide sequence: TGTGCCAGCAGTGGTACAGAAAGGCAGCCCCAGCATTTT. Translation gives CASSGTERQPQHF. The chain combines TRBV2 with TRBJ1-5; D is unclear. V dropped 4 bases and J dropped 7 bases, with 11 bases sitting between them. The CDR3 runs to 13 residues. Looked up from germline, CDR1 is SNHLY and CDR2 is FYNNEI.

The V and J genes are TRBV9 and TRBJ2-3; the D is unclear. The germline V gene has CDR1 SGDLS and CDR2 YYNGEE. CDR3 length: 16 residues. Trimming took 0 bases from V and 2 from J, leaving 13 bases between them. The CDR3 sequence: CASSVDGGAFTDTQYF. The CDR3 nucleotides are TGTGCCAGCAGCGTAGATGGCGGAGCATTCACAGATACGCAGTATTTT.

The rearrangement links TRBV29-1 to TRBJ1-2, with D possibly matching TRBD1 (5 bases). The V end was cut by 3 bases, the J end by 3 bases, with 17 bases between. This CDR3 is 15 amino acids long. Germline-derived CDR1 and CDR2 are SQVTM and ANQGSEA. CDR3 loop: CSVEGLTEGYYGYTF. The CDR3 DNA reads TGCAGCGTTGAGGGGTTGACGGAGGGGTACTATGGCTACACCTTC.

The chain recombines TRBV12-3 or TRBV12-4 with TRBJ2-7; maybe TRBD2 (5 bases). This CDR3 comprises 13 residues. V was cut by 6 bases and J by 7 bases, with 16 bases left in between. The CDR3 DNA is TGTGCCAGCAGCTTCGGGGTCTCTACGGAGCAGTACTTC. It specifies CASSFGVSTEQYF.

The chain employs TRBV5-1 and TRBJ2-1, with 7 bases identical to TRBD1. The trim removed 4 bases at V and 3 bases at J, leaving 7 bases unmatched. CDR3 length: 15 residues. Looked up from germline, CDR1 is SGHRS and CDR2 is YFSETQ. The chain's CDR3 is CASSRQGQDYNEQFF. In DNA form, the CDR3 reads TGCGCCAGCAGCCGACAGGGACAAGACTACAATGAGCAGTTCTTC.

The gene calls are TRBV28 and TRBJ2-3; 9 positions match TRBD1. Germline-derived CDR1 and CDR2 are MDHEN and SYDVKM. The CDR3 length is 15 residues. The trim removed 6 bases at V and 5 bases at J, leaving 9 bases unmatched. This CDR3 reads CASSPNRGRGDTQYF. The CDR3 DNA sequence: TGTGCCAGCAGCCCCAACAGGGGGCGCGGAGATACGCAGTATTTT.

This chain connects TRBV15 to TRBJ2-7; D may be TRBD1 (5 bases). Trimming removed 4 bases at V and 6 bases at J, with 10 bases between. Looked up from germline, CDR1 is LNHNV and CDR2 is YYDKDF (reference sequence). The CDR3 extends over 12 amino acids. DNA for the CDR3: TGTGCCACCAGCAAAACGACAGCCGAGCAGTACTTC. Protein sequence: CATSKTTAEQYF.

The chain links TRBV7-6 to TRBJ2-1, with 10 bases lining up with TRBD1. V lost 1 base, J lost 9 bases, and 12 bases stayed unmatched. The CDR3 contains 17 residues. The germline gives CDR1 SGHVS, CDR2 FNYEAQ. CDR3: CASSLESGGTGVGEQFF. DNA of the CDR3: TGTGCCAGCAGCTTAGAGAGTGGGGGGACAGGGGTTGGTGAGCAGTTCTTC.

This chain joins TRBV7-8 and TRBJ2-3; 11 positions agree with TRBD2. Germline-derived CDR1 and CDR2 are SGHVS and FQNEAQ. The V segment lost 5 bases and the J segment 1 base; nucleotides outside the gene matches: 11. The CDR3 totals 18 residues. CDR3 DNA sequence: TGTGCCAGCAGCAAAGACTCGGGACTAGCGGACCGCACAGATACGCAGTATTTT. It is translated as CASSKDSGLADRTDTQYF.

The V and J genes are TRBV6-2 or TRBV6-3 and TRBJ1-5; TRBD1 matches 7 bases. The ends lost 4 bases at V and 0 bases at J; junction bases unmatched: 3. The CDR3 consists of 15 residues. Germline CDR1 reads MNHEY; CDR2 reads SVGEGT. The CDR3 nucleotides read TGTGCCAGCAGTTCAGGGGGGCATAGCAATCAGCCCCAGCATTTT. It specifies CASSSGGHSNQPQHF.

V and J are TRBV7-3 and TRBJ1-2; 8 bases map to TRBD1. J was trimmed by 2 bases and V by 2 bases; bases with no gene match: 4. This CDR3 is built from 15 residues. Germline lookup yields CDR1 SGHTA and CDR2 FQGTGA. CDR3 protein: CASSLSRTGNYGYTF. For the CDR3, the DNA is TGTGCCAGCAGCTTATCCCGGACAGGGAACTATGGCTACACCTTC. Variable domain in full (rest from reference TRBV7-3 and TRBJ1-2): GAGVSQTPSNKVTEKGKYVELRCDPISGHTALYWYRQSLGQGPEFLIYFQGTGAADDSGLPNDRFFAVRPEGSVSTLKIQRTERGDSAVYLCASSLSRTGNYGYTFGSGTRLTVV.

The V call is TRBV7-2, the J call TRBJ2-7; D possibly corresponds to TRBD2 (5 bases). CDR1 and CDR2 from the germline V gene are SGHTA and FQGNSA. This CDR3 has 12 amino acids. Trimming stripped 5 bases from V and 3 bases from J, with 8 bases between. CDR3 nucleotide sequence: TGTGCCAGCAGCGACTACCTCTACGAGCAGTACTTC. Its protein product is CASSDYLYEQYF.

This clone has just one count. The chain uses TRBV29-1 and TRBJ2-3, with 8 bases identical to TRBD2. With V trimmed by 4 bases and J by 6 bases, 9 bases remained unmatched. CDR3 length equals 14 residues. Germline V CDR1 and CDR2: SQVTM, ANQGSEA. CDR3 sequence: CSVAGGPLRDTQYF. CDR3 DNA: TGCAGCGTTGCGGGGGGGCCCCTTAGGGATACGCAGTATTTT.

This clone occurred a few times. The CDR3 loop is CASSLLAGNTGELFF. In nucleotides, the CDR3 is TGTGCCAGCAGTTTATTGGCTGGGAACACCGGGGAGCTGTTTTTT. The V gene is TRBV27, the J gene TRBJ2-2; D gene ambiguous. Trimming took off 1 base at V and 1 base at J, with 7 bases between the two ends. The CDR3 loop spans 15 amino acids. CDR1 is MNHEY, CDR2 SMNVEV, per germline (reference sequence).

This chain links TRBV3-1 (or the pseudogene TRBV3-2) with TRBJ2-1; 9 bases are a match to TRBD2. V shed 3 bases, J shed 4 bases, and the junction held 4 bases outside the gene matches. Germline loops: CDR1 LGHDT, CDR2 YNNKEL (reference sequence). CDR3 length equals 15 residues. In nucleotides, the CDR3 is TGTGCCAGCAGCCAGCGACTAGCGGTTTACAATGAGCAGTTCTTC. Translated, it gives CASSQRLAVYNEQFF.

The chain uses TRBV5-4 and TRBJ2-2; 9 bases map to TRBD2. V lost 7 bases to trimming and J lost 6 bases; unmatched junction nucleotides: 7. This CDR3 spans 14 amino acids. CDR1 and CDR2 (germline): SGHNT, YYREEE (reference sequence). DNA of the CDR3: TGTGCCAGCGGTCTGGGACTAGCCGCCGGGGAGCTGTTTTTT. Encoded protein: CASGLGLAAGELFF.

The chain employs TRBV28 and TRBJ2-5; TRBD1 matches 9 bases. CDR1 and CDR2 from the germline V gene are MDHEN and SYDVKM. V shed 6 bases and J 5 bases; nucleotides not matched to a gene: 13. CDR3 size: 16 residues. CDR3 in DNA: TGTGCCAGCAGAAACTCTCCGGGACAGGGTACTGAGACCCAGTACTTC. Amino acids: CASRNSPGQGTETQYF.

CDR3 bases: TGTGCCAGCAGCCGTGGGACAGGGCTACCCTACGAGCAGTACTTC. Amino acids: CASSRGTGLPYEQYF. The chain combines TRBV11-2 with TRBJ2-7; 9 bases align to TRBD1. There are 15 residues in the CDR3. Trimming cost V 5 bases and J 2 bases; bases outside gene matches: 7. Germline CDR1 SGHAT, CDR2 FQNNGV.

This chain connects TRBV7-3 to TRBJ2-2; perhaps TRBD1 as D (5 bases). The CDR3 is 15 residues long. The germline V gene has CDR1 SGHTA and CDR2 FQGTGA. Trimming removed 3 bases at V and 2 bases at J, with 10 bases between. In nucleotides, the CDR3 is TGTGCCAGCAGCTTGGTTCAGGGTAACACCGGGGAGCTGTTTTTT. Translated: CASSLVQGNTGELFF.

The chain uses TRBV27 and TRBJ1-2, with 9 bases fitting TRBD1. V lost 4 bases to trimming and J lost 10 bases; unmatched junction nucleotides: 10. Germline V gives CDR1 MNHEY, CDR2 SMNVEV (reference sequence). The CDR3 loop spans 14 amino acids. The DNA for the CDR3 is TGTGCCAGCAGTTCCGGGACAGGGATTTCCCCCTACACCTTC. Translation gives CASSSGTGISPYTF.

The rearrangement uses TRBV28 and TRBJ2-6; D unresolved. Germline CDR1 reads MDHEN; CDR2 reads SYDVKM. The CDR3 is 17 residues long. Between the trimmed V and J ends, which lost 6 bases and 0 bases, there was a span of 15 bases. CDR3 sequence: CASSPTGWSSGANVLTF. As DNA, the CDR3 is TGTGCCAGCAGCCCTACCGGGTGGAGCTCTGGGGCCAACGTCCTGACTTTC.